The 3 T cell receptor beta chains below all came from one sample that was sequenced in a study of regulatory T cells in long-lasting Graves disease. TCR beta libraries were built with iRepertoire HTBI primers and Arm-PCR of CDR3 regions. MiXCR was run by TCRdb on the multiplex PCR reads, yielding one entry per CDR3 protein. The repertoire holds approximately 540,000 distinct CDR3 sequences, about 11% seen once, with 8% to 10% in the top ten. Sample time point: newly diagnosed GD, antithyroid drugs for less than 3 months. Construction of the TCR library relied on RNA isolated from PBMCs. This sample also appeared in a second study, on T cells in Graves' hyperthyroidism and ophthalmopathy.

Sequenced here: peripheral blood mononuclear cells (PBMCs), sampled at new diagnosis, from a patient treated with antithyroid drugs. These receptors all stem from a woman in her thirties with Graves disease.

Ten or more counts support this clonotype. The genes are TRBV20-1 and TRBJ2-5; 7 bases are shared with TRBD2. Germline-derived CDR1 and CDR2 are DFQATT and SNEGSKA (reference sequence). V trimming: 6 bases; J trimming: 5 bases; junction bases outside the gene matches: 9. This CDR3 comprises 13 residues. In nucleotides, the CDR3 is TGCAGTGCAACCGGTACTAGCGTCGAGACCCAGTACTTC. It is translated as CSATGTSVETQYF.

This clonotype was counted ten times or more. The rearrangement uses TRBV2 and TRBJ2-1, with 10 bases identical to TRBD2. The trim removed 6 bases at V and 4 bases at J, leaving 3 bases unmatched. This CDR3 comprises 14 residues. In germline, CDR1 is SNHLY, CDR2 FYNNEI. CDR3 DNA: TGTGCCAGCAGAGGACTAGCGGAATACAATGAGCAGTTCTTC. It encodes CASRGLAEYNEQFF.

A single count supports this clonotype. This is likely an artifact of a read error, given a far larger clone one base away. V usage is TRBV12-3 or TRBV12-4 and J usage is TRBJ2-5, with 10 bases fitting TRBD2. With V trimmed by 5 bases and J by 9 bases, 9 bases remained unmatched. The CDR3 consists of 14 residues. The CDR3 DNA is TGTGCCAGCAGTGGACTAGCGGTAGGGGAGTCCCAGTACTTC. It encodes CASSGLAVGESQYF.